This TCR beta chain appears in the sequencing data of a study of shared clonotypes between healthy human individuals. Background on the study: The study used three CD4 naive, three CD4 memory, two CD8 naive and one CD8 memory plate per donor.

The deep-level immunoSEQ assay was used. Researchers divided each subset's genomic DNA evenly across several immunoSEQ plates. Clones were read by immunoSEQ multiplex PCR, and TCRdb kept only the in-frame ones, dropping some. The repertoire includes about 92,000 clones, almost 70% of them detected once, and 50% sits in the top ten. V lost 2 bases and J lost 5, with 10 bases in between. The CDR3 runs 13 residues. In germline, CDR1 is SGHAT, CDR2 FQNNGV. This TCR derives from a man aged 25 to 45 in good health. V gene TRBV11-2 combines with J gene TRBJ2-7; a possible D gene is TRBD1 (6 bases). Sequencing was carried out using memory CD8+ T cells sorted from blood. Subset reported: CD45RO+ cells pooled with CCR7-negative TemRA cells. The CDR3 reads CASSLIGQNEQYF. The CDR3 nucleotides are TGTGCCAGCAGCTTAATTGGACAGAACGAGCAGTACTTC.